The clone carrying this TCR beta chain was detected many times. Its target is not known. The ends lost 4 bases at V and 0 bases at J; junction bases unmatched: 4. The CDR3 contains 16 residues. Unique molecular identifiers were present on cDNA, and template switching added a universal primer site. MiXCR, run by TCRdb on the 5' RACE reads, gives a single entry per CDR3 protein. The data show around 670,000 distinct CDR3 sequences, 5.5% to 6.5% seen once. This specimen comes from a study of identical twins. General observations from the study: Researchers reported weaker excess twin sharing in beta out-of-frame sequences.

The sequence was obtained from a man younger than 35 in good health. Sequencing was done on a sample of naive T cells sorted from blood. V gene TRBV12-3 or TRBV12-4 combines with J gene TRBJ2-1, with 9 bases fitting TRBD2. The DNA of the CDR3 is TGTGCCAGCAGTTCTATTAGCGGGAGCTCCTACAATGAGCAGTTCTTC. It specifies CASSSISGSSYNEQFF.